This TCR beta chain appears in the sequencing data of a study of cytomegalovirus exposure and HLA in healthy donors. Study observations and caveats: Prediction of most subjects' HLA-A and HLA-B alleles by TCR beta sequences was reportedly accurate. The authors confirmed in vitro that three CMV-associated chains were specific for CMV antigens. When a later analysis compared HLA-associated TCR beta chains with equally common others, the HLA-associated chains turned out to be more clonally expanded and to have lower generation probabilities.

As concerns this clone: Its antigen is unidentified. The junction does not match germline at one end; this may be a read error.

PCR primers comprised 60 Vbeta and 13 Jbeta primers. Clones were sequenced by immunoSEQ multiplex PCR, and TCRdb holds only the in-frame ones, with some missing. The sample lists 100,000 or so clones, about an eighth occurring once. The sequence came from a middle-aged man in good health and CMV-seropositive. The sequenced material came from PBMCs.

CDR3 amino acids: CASSPIVAGGPVYEQHF. CDR3 coding DNA: TGCGCCAGCAGCCCGATCGTAGCGGGAGGGCCTGTCTACGAGCAGCACTTC. The gene calls are TRBV4-1 and TRBJ2-7; 11 bases align to TRBD2. The CDR3 length is 17 residues. Per the germline V gene, CDR1 is MGHRA and CDR2 is YSYEKL.